This T cell receptor beta chain was recovered during a study of blood T cell repertoires in COVID-19. Study information: The United States, Italy and Spain provided the acute and convalescent COVID-19 samples. PBMCs, B-cell-depleted T cells, or T cells were the source of the cDNA or gDNA that made up the material.

Germline V gene data show CDR1 as SGHAT and CDR2 as FQNNGV. The V gene end was trimmed by 4 bases and the J gene end by 3 bases; junction bases not matched to a gene: 1. This CDR3 has 14 residues. This clone was counted once. Methods used by the authors: Amplification from reference gene primers served as the basis for estimated nucleated cell counts. The assay was immunoSEQ multiplex PCR, and TCRdb's table has in-frame clones only and misses some. For V, J and clone size, that table is used; D and trimming come from the DNA. Of almost 250,000 clones in the sample, about 89% were seen once. Sequencing was done on a sample of peripheral blood. The sequence came from a woman aged 60-70 years who had recovered from COVID-19. The V gene is TRBV11-2, the J gene TRBJ2-2, with 8 bases identical to TRBD1. CDR3 loop: CASSSGGYTGELFF. DNA of the CDR3: TGTGCCAGCAGCTCAGGGGGCTACACCGGGGAGCTGTTTTTT.